This TCR beta chain was found in a study of cytotoxic CD8 clonotypes in ibrutinib-treated CLL. Study-level findings and limits: Contraction or stability on treatment was seen for public clonotypes, which were uncommon. Baseline levels of clonality went above those of age-matched healthy donors and moved with circulating CD8+ T-cell counts. Clonality increased at ibrutinib response and stayed stable in sustained remission. At progression, however, it fell back toward baseline.

Measured with immunoSEQ multiplex PCR; TCRdb has only the in-frame clones, and not every one. The profile covers 90,000 to 150,000 clones, with under 70% appearing a single time and 37% taken by the ten largest. In the case of this clone: Its antigen is unknown.

V gave up 2 bases and J gave up 7 bases, with 8 bases separating them. This CDR3 spans 11 amino acids. Germline-derived CDR1 and CDR2 are GTSNPN and SVGIG (reference sequence). The sequence was obtained from a human donor with chronic lymphocytic leukemia. J is TRBJ1-2 and V is TRBV30; D ambiguous. The specimen was PBMCs, collected after 24 months of ibrutinib treatment. Written as DNA, the CDR3 is TGTGCCTGGAGTTCTGGGTCTGGCTACACCTTC. Residues: CAWSSGSGYTF. Full variable domain (rest looked up from reference TRBV30 and TRBJ1-2): SQTIHQWPATLVQPVGSPLSLECTVEGTSNPNLYWYRQAAGRGLQLLFYSVGIGQISSEVPQNLSASRPQDRQFILSSKKLLLSDSGFYLCAWSSGSGYTFGSGTRLTVV.